These 4 T cell receptor beta chains were all obtained from the same sample, sequenced in a study of immune heterogeneity within non-small cell lung tumors. Per sample, approximately 600 ng of bulk tumor genomic DNA was the template used. Multiple biopsies spaced far apart were taken from each primary tumor during surgery. Patients underwent curative surgery for untreated, newly diagnosed non-small cell lung cancer. TCR beta CDR3 was amplified by multiplex PCR using 32 V and 13 J primers. TCRdb used MiXCR to reprocess the multiplex PCR reads, holding one entry per CDR3 protein. The top ten hold 4% to 5% of the sample, which has about 15,000 distinct CDR3 sequences, less than 35% seen once. The sequencing input was lung tumor tissue. The source is a middle-aged man with non-small cell lung cancer.

This clonotype has ten or more counts. The genes are TRBV20-1 and TRBJ2-2; D is ambiguous. V was trimmed by 7 bases and J by 2 bases, leaving 11 bases between them. In germline, CDR1 is DFQATT, CDR2 SNEGSKA (reference sequence). The CDR3 has 13 amino acids. DNA for the CDR3: TGCAGTGTGGGCGGATCTAACACCGGGGAGCTGTTTTTT. Amino acids: CSVGGSNTGELFF.

This clonotype occurred once. A much larger clone lies one base from this, so it may be a read error. The CDR3 DNA reads TGTGCCAGCAGCATAGGACAGGGGAGTCGTGAAAAACTGGTTTTT. Encoded protein: CASSIGQGSREKLVF. V and J are TRBV13 and TRBJ1-4; 9 nucleotides agree with TRBD1. Germline V gene lookup returns CDR1 PRHDT and CDR2 FYEKMQ (reference sequence). The CDR3 loop spans 15 amino acids.

This clonotype is termed medium-sized. The V and J genes are TRBV6-1 and TRBJ2-1, with D uncertain. CDR3 length equals 15 residues. V lost 4 bases and J 0 bases, leaving 10 bases between the germline ends. Germline loops: CDR1 MNHNS, CDR2 SASEGT. The CDR3 protein is CASSASESSYNEQFF. The DNA for the CDR3 is TGTGCCAGCAGTGCCTCGGAGAGCTCCTACAATGAGCAGTTCTTC.

V and J are TRBV3-1 and TRBJ2-1; maybe TRBD2 (6 bases). The V gene lost 1 base and the J gene lost 3 bases, with 19 bases spanning the gap. This CDR3 region has 18 residues. CDR1 and CDR2 (germline): LGHDT, YNNKEL (reference sequence). In DNA, the CDR3 is TGTGCCAGCAGCCAAGGGTGGAGCGGAGGGGCCGGCTACAATGAGCAGTTCTTC. It yields the protein CASSQGWSGGAGYNEQFF.